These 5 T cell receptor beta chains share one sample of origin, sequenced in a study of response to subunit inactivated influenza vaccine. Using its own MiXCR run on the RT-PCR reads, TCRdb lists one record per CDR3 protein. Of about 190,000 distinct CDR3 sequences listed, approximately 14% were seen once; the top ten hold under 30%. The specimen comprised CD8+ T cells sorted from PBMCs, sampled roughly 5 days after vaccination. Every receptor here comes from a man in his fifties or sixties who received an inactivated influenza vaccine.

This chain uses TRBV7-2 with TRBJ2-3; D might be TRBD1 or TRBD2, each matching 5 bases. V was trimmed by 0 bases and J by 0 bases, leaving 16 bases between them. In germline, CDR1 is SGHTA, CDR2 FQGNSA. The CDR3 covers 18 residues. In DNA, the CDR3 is TGTGCCAGCAGCTTAGCGGTGGGGCTAGCCACCAGCACAGATACGCAGTATTTT. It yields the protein CASSLAVGLATSTDTQYF.

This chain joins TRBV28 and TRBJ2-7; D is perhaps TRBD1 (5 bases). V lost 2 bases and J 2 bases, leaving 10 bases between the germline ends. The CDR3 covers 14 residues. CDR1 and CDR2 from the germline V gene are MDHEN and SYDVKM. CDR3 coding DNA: TGTGCCAGCAGTTTAAGGGGCAGTACCTACGAGCAGTACTTC. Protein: CASSLRGSTYEQYF. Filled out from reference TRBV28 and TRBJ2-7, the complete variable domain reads DVKVTQSSRYLVKRTGEKVFLECVQDMDHENMFWYRQDPGLGLRLIYFSYDVKMKEKGDIPEGYSVSREKKERFSLILESASTNQTSMYLCASSLRGSTYEQYFGPGTRLTVT.

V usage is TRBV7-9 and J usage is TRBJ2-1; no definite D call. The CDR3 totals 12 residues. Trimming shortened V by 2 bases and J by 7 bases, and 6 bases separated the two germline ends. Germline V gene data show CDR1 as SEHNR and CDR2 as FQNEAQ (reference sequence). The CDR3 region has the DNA TGTGCCAGCAGCTTAATTAGGAATGAGCAGTTCTTC. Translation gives CASSLIRNEQFF.

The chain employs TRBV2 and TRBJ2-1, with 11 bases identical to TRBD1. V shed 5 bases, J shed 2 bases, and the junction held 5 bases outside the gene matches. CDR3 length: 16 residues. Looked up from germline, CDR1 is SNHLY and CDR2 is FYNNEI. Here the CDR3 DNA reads TGTGCCAGCAGTCAACCGGGACAGGGGGCCTACAATGAGCAGTTCTTC. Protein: CASSQPGQGAYNEQFF. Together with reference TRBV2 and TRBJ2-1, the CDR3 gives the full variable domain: EPEVTQTPSHQVTQMGQEVILRCVPISNHLYFYWYRQILGQKVEFLVSFYNNEISEKSEIFDDQFSVERPDGSNFTLKIRSTKLEDSAMYFCASSQPGQGAYNEQFFGPGTRLTVL.

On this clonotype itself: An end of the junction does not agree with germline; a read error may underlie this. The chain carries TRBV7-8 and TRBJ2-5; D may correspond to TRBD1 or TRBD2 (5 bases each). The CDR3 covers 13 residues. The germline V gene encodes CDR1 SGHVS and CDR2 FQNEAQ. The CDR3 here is CASTLGEMDISHF. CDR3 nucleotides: TGTGCCAGCACCTTGGGGGAAATGGACATTTCCCACTTC.